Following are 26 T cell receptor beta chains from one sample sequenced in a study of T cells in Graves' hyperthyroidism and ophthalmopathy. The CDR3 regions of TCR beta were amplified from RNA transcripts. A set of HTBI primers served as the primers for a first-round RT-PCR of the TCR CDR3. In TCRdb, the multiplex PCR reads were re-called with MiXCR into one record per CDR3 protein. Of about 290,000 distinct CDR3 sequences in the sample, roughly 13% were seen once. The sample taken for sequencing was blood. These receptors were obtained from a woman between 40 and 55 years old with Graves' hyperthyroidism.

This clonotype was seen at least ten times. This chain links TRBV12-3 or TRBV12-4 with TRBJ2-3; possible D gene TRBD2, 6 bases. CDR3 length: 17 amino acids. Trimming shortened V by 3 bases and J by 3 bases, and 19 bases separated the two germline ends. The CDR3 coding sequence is TGTGCCAGCAGTTTCCATACTAGCCCCTGGGAAACAGATACGCAGTATTTT. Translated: CASSFHTSPWETDTQYF.

The CDR3 DNA reads as TGCGCCAGCAGCTTAACCGGGACAGCACAAGAGACCCAGTACTTC. The encoded protein is CASSLTGTAQETQYF. This chain links TRBV5-1 with TRBJ2-5, with 7 bases fitting TRBD1. The CDR3 length is 15 residues. The junction had 6 bases not matched to a gene; V was cut back by 2 bases and J by 2 bases. Germline V gives CDR1 SGHRS, CDR2 YFSETQ.

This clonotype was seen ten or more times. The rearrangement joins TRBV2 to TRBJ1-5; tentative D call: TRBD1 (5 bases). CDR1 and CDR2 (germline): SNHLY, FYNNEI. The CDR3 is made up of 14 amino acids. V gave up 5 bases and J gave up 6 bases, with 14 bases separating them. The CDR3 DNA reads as TGTGCCAGCAGTTTAACGCAGGGTGGTCAGCCCCAGCATTTT. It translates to CASSLTQGGQPQHF.

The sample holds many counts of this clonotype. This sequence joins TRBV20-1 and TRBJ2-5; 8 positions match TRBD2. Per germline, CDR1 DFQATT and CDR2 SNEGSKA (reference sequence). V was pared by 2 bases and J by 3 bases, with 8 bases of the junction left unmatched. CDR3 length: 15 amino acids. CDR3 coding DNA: TGCAGTGCTAGATCGGGGGGGGAGCTAGAAGAGACCCAGTACTTC. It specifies CSARSGGELEETQYF.

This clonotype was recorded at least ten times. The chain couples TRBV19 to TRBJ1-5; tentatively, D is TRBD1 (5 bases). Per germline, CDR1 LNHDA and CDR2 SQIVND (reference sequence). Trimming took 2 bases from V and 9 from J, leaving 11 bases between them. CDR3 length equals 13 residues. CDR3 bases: TGTGCCAGTAGTATACGGAGGGGCACGCCCCAGCATTTT. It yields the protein CASSIRRGTPQHF.

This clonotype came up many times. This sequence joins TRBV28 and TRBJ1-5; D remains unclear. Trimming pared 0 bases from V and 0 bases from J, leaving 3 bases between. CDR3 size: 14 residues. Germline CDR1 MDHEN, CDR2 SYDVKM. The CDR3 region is CASSLWGSNQPQHF. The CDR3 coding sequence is TGTGCCAGCAGTTTATGGGGTAGCAATCAGCCCCAGCATTTT.

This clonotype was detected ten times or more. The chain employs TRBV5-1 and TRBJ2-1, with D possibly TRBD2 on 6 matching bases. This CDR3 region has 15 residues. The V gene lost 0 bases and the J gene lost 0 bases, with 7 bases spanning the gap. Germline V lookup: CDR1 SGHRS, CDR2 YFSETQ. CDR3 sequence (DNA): TGCGCCAGCAGCTTGGTGCGGGACTCCTACAATGAGCAGTTCTTC. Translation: CASSLVRDSYNEQFF. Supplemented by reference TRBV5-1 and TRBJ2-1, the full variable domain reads KAGVTQTPRYLIKTRGQQVTLSCSPISGHRSVSWYQQTPGQGLQFLFEYFSETQRNKGNFPGRFSGRQFSNSRSEMNVSTLELGDSALYLCASSLVRDSYNEQFFGPGTRLTVL.

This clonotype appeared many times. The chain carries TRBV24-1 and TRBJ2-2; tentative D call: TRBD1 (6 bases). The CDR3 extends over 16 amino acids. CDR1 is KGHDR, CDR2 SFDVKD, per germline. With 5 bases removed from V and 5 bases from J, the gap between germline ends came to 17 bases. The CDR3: CATSGNRAMLTGELFF. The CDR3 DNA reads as TGTGCCACCAGTGGGAACAGGGCGATGTTGACCGGGGAGCTGTTTTTT.

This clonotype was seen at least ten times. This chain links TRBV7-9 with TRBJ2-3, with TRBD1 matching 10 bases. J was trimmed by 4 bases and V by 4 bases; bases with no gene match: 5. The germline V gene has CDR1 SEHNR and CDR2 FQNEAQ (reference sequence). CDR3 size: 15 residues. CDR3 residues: CASSSGTGVADTQYF. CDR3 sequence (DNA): TGTGCCAGCAGCTCCGGGACAGGGGTGGCAGATACGCAGTATTTT.

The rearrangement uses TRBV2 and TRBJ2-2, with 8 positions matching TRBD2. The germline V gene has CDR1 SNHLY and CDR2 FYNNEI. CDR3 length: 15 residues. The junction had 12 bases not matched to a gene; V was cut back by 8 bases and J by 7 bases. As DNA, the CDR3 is TGTGCCAGCTCAACCCTAGCGGGTGGGGGCGGGGAGCTGTTTTTT. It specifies CASSTLAGGGGELFF.

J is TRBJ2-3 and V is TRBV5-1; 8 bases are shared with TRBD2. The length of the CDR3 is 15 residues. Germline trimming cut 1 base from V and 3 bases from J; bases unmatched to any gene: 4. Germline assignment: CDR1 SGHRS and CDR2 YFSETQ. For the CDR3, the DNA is TGCGCCAGCAGCTTGACCGGGAGGGGGACAGATACGCAGTATTTT. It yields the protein CASSLTGRGTDTQYF.

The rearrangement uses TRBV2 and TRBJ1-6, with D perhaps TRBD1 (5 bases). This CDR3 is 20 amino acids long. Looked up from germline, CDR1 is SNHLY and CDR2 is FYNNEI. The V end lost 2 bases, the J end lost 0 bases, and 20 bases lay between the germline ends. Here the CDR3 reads CASSESAGGTYSSYNSPLHF. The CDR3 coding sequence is TGTGCCAGCAGTGAATCGGCGGGGGGGACCTACAGCTCCTATAATTCACCCCTCCACTTT.

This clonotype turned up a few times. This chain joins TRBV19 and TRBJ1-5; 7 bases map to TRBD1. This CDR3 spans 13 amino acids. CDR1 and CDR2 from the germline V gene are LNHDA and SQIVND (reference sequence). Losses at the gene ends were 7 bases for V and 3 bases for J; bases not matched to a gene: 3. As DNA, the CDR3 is TGTGCCAGTACCGACAGGGCCAATCAGCCCCAGCATTTT. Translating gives CASTDRANQPQHF.

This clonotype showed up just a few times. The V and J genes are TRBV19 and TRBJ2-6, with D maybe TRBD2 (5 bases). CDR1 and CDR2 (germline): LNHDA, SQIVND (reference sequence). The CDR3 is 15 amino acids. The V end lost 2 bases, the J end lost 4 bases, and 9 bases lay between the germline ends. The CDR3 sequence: CASSISGAGANVLTF. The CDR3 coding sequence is TGTGCCAGTAGTATAAGCGGAGCGGGGGCCAACGTCCTGACTTTC.

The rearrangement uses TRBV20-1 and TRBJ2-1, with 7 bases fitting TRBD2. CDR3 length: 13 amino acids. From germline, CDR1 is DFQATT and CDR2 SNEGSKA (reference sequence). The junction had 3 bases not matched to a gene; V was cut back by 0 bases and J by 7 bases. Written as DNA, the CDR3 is TGCAGTGCTAGAGATCTTAGCGGGAATGAGCAGTTCTTC. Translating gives CSARDLSGNEQFF.

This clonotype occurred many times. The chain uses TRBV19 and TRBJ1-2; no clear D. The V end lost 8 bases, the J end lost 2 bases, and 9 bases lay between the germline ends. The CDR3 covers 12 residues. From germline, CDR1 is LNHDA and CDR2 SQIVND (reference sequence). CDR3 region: CASGPPNYGYTF. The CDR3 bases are TGTGCCAGTGGCCCCCCGAACTATGGCTACACCTTC.

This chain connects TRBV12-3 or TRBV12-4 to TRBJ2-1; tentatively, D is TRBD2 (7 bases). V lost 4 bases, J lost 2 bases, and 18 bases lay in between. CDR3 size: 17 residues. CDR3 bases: TGTGCCAGCAGTTCCCCCTTGGGGGGGCAGGCCTACAATGAGCAGTTCTTC. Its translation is CASSSPLGGQAYNEQFF.

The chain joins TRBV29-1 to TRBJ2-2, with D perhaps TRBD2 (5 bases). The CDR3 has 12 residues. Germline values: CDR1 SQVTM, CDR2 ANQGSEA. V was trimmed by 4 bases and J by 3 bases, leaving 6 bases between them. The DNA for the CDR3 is TGCAGCGTTGGACTATACACCGGGGAGCTGTTTTTT. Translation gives CSVGLYTGELFF.

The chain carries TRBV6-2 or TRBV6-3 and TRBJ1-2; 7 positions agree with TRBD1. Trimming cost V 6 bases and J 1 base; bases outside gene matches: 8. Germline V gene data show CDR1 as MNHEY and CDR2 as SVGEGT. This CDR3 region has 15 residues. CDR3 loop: CASRWRGDSNYGYTF. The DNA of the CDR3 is TGTGCCAGCAGATGGAGGGGGGACAGTAACTATGGCTACACCTTC.

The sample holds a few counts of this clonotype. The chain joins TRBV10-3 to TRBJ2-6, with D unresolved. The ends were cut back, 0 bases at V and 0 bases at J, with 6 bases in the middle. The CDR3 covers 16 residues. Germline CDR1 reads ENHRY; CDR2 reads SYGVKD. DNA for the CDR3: TGTGCCATCAGTGAGTCTCGGTCCTCTGGGGCCAACGTCCTGACTTTC. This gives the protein CAISESRSSGANVLTF.

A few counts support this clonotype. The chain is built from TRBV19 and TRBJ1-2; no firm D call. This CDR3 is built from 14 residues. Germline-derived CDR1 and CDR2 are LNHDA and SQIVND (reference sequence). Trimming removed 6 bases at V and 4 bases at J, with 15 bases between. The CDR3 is CASSPAEKVYGYTF. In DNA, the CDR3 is TGTGCCAGTAGCCCTGCAGAAAAAGTCTATGGCTACACCTTC.

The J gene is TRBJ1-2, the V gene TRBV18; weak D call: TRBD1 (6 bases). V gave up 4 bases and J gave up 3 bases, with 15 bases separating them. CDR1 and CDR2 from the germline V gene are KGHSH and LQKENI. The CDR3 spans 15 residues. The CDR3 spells CASSRSGAIDYGYTF. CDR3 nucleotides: TGTGCCAGCTCACGTTCGGGGGCTATTGACTATGGCTACACCTTC.

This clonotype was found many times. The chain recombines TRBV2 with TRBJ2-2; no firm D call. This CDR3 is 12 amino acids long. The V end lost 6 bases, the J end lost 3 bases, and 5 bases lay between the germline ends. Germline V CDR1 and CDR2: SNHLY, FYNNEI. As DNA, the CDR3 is TGTGCCAGCAGGGCAGACACCGGGGAGCTGTTTTTT. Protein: CASRADTGELFF.

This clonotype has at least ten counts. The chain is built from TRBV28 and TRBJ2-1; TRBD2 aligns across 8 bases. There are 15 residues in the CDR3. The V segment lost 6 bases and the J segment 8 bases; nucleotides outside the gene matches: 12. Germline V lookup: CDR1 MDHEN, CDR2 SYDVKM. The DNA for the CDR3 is TGTGCCAGCAGCCCAGAGCGGGAGACGAAACATGAGCAGTTCTTC. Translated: CASSPERETKHEQFF. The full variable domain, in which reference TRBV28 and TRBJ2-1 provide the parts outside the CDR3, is DVKVTQSSRYLVKRTGEKVFLECVQDMDHENMFWYRQDPGLGLRLIYFSYDVKMKEKGDIPEGYSVSREKKERFSLILESASTNQTSMYLCASSPERETKHEQFFGPGTRLTVL.

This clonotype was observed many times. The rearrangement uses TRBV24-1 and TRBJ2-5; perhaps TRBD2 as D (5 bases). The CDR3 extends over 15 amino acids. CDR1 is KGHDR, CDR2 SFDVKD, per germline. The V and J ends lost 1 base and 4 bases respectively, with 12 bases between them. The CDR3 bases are TGTGCCACCAGTGATTTAGCGGAACCCCGAGAGACCCAGTACTTC. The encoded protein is CATSDLAEPRETQYF.

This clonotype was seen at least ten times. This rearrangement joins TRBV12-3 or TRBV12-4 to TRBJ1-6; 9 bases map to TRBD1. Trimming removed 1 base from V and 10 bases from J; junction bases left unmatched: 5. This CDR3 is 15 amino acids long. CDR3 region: CASSLGDRGRSPLHF. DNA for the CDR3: TGTGCCAGCAGTTTAGGAGACAGGGGGAGGTCACCCCTCCACTTT.